This passage covers 25 T cell receptor beta chains from one sample sequenced in a study of T-cell memory formation after mild COVID-19 (dated by TCRdb to the early 2020s). Libraries were prepared through 5' RACE. The sequencer was an Illumina NovaSeq 6000. The raw public reads went through TCRdb reprocessing: fastp at Q25, MiXCR clone calling, in-frame beta chains kept. Duplicate CDR3 protein sequences are folded into a single record with the most common DNA and genes. This sample has under 90,000 distinct CDR3 sequences in its table, and about 15% of those were observed once. The ten largest make up roughly 30% of the sample. The sample was PBMCs or a T cell subset sorted from them (not recorded which). These receptor sequences come from an adult woman who had mild COVID-19 (a few samples of this study predate the infection). The sample titles of this study are shuffled in the database, so cell type and time point are left out; the donor was told from shared clones.

At least ten counts were recorded for this clonotype. The gene calls are TRBV4-3 and TRBJ1-1, with D tentatively TRBD1 (6 bases). V gave up 4 bases and J gave up 4 bases, with 10 bases separating them. Germline CDR1 reads LGHNA; CDR2 reads YSLEER. This CDR3 region has 13 residues. CDR3 in DNA: TGCGCCAGCAGCCTAGGGGGAGCCACTGAAGCTTTCTTT. Protein: CASSLGGATEAFF.

This rearrangement joins TRBV24-1 to TRBJ2-4, with unresolved D. The germline CDR1 and CDR2 sequences are KGHDR and SFDVKD. This CDR3 has 15 amino acids. The ends were cut back, 4 bases at V and 5 bases at J, with 14 bases in the middle. For the CDR3, the DNA is TGTGCCACCAGTGAAGAGCTAGAGGACCAAAACATTCAGTACTTC. Protein product: CATSEELEDQNIQYF.

Only a few counts were recorded for this clonotype. This rearrangement joins TRBV7-8 to TRBJ2-7; the D gene is possibly TRBD1 (7 bases). The CDR3 spans 13 residues. From germline, CDR1 is SGHVS and CDR2 FQNEAQ. V lost 5 bases and J lost 2, with 10 bases in between. This chain's CDR3 is CASSGGTAYEQYF. CDR3 bases: TGTGCCAGCAGCGGGGGGACAGCCTACGAGCAGTACTTC.

This clonotype occurred a few times. The rearrangement joins TRBV12-3 or TRBV12-4 to TRBJ2-2, with 8 bases fitting TRBD1. The CDR3 has 14 residues. V lost 5 bases, J lost 4 bases, and 3 bases stayed unmatched. Here the CDR3 DNA reads TGTGCCAGCAGTCGGACAGGGTTCACCGGGGAGCTGTTTTTT. Amino acids: CASSRTGFTGELFF.

Ten or more counts support this clonotype. The genes are TRBV9 and TRBJ2-7, with a weak D call TRBD1 (6 bases). CDR1 and CDR2 (germline): SGDLS, YYNGEE. V lost 4 bases to trimming and J lost 0 bases, with 20 bases between them. This CDR3 comprises 17 residues. The chain's CDR3 is CASSTPHGQGPSYEQYF. Written as DNA, the CDR3 is TGTGCCAGCAGCACCCCGCACGGGCAGGGGCCCTCCTACGAGCAGTACTTC.

This clonotype was detected ten times or more. This chain joins TRBV5-1 and TRBJ1-1; D gene ambiguous. CDR3 length: 15 residues. Germline V CDR1 and CDR2: SGHRS, YFSETQ. V lost 2 bases to trimming and J lost 3 bases, with 14 bases between them. CDR3 DNA sequence: TGCGCCAGCAGCTTAAGAAAGGATGGACACACTGAAGCTTTCTTT. This codes for CASSLRKDGHTEAFF.

This clonotype appeared a single time. The V call is TRBV27, the J call TRBJ2-7, with D uncertain. Trimming removed 3 bases at V and 3 bases at J, with 12 bases between. The germline gives CDR1 MNHEY, CDR2 SMNVEV (reference sequence). CDR3 size: 14 residues. The DNA for the CDR3 is TGTGCCAGCAGTTTTTCGGGTACTTTCTACGAGCAGTACTTC. This translates into CASSFSGTFYEQYF.

This clonotype was detected only once. The chain employs TRBV6-5 and TRBJ1-3; D not resolved. CDR3 length: 15 residues. V was shortened by 6 bases and J by 2 bases, with 14 bases between the two germline ends. CDR1 is MNHEY, CDR2 SVGAGI, per germline. This chain's CDR3 is CASSPNFTPGNTIYF. DNA of the CDR3: TGTGCCAGCAGCCCCAACTTTACCCCTGGAAACACCATATATTTT.

This clonotype was picked up a small number of times. V is TRBV20-1 and J is TRBJ2-7; the D is unclear. The germline gives CDR1 DFQATT, CDR2 SNEGSKA (reference sequence). V was trimmed by 3 bases and J by 2 bases, leaving 8 bases between them. CDR3 size: 12 residues. CDR3 nucleotides: TGCAGTGCTAGCGGAAGTACCTACGAGCAGTACTTC. Translation gives CSASGSTYEQYF.

The chain joins TRBV24-1 to TRBJ2-7; 10 bases match TRBD1. CDR3 length equals 16 residues. Per germline, CDR1 KGHDR and CDR2 SFDVKD. Germline trimming cut 3 bases from V and 4 bases from J; bases unmatched to any gene: 8. CDR3 nucleotide sequence: TGTGCCACCAGTGATCACCCCGGGACAGGGGTGTACGAGCAGTACTTC. Translation: CATSDHPGTGVYEQYF.

This clonotype was counted ten times or more. V usage is TRBV20-1 and J usage is TRBJ2-1, with TRBD2 matching over 8 bases. The CDR3 contains 14 residues. The J segment lost 4 bases and the V segment lost 6 bases, leaving 8 bases of the junction unmatched. Germline values: CDR1 DFQATT, CDR2 SNEGSKA (reference sequence). As DNA, the CDR3 is TGCAGTGCGTCGAGCGGGAGTAAGTACAATGAGCAGTTCTTC. Its translation is CSASSGSKYNEQFF.

This clonotype was found many times. The chain uses TRBV4-1 and TRBJ2-3, with D maybe TRBD1 (6 bases). The CDR3 is 13 residues long. Germline V lookup: CDR1 MGHRA, CDR2 YSYEKL. Deletions cut 2 bases from V and 4 bases from J, with 7 bases between. CDR3 sequence reads: CASSQNRADTQYF. DNA of the CDR3: TGCGCCAGCAGCCAAAACAGGGCAGATACGCAGTATTTT.

The table lists this clonotype with a few counts. The rearrangement links TRBV24-1 to TRBJ2-7; 10 bases are shared with TRBD1. Germline V gene lookup returns CDR1 KGHDR and CDR2 SFDVKD. The CDR3 runs to 12 residues. Losses at the gene ends were 10 bases for V and 3 bases for J; bases not matched to a gene: 2. The DNA of the CDR3 is TGTGCCACTGGACAGGGGGACTACGAGCAGTACTTC. As protein: CATGQGDYEQYF.

The chain is built from TRBV7-6 and TRBJ2-2, with D possibly matching TRBD1 (6 bases). Trimming pared 8 bases from V and 6 bases from J, leaving 19 bases between. This CDR3 region has 15 residues. Looked up from germline, CDR1 is SGHVS and CDR2 is FNYEAQ. The CDR3 reads CASADRSARAGELFF. The DNA for the CDR3 is TGTGCCAGCGCCGACAGGTCGGCACGCGCCGGGGAGCTGTTTTTT.

This clonotype has a count of ten or more. CDR3 residues: CSARKTLDYEQYF. The CDR3, as DNA: TGCAGTGCTAGAAAAACCCTGGACTACGAGCAGTACTTC. This chain links TRBV20-1 with TRBJ2-7, with unresolved D. Germline values: CDR1 DFQATT, CDR2 SNEGSKA (reference sequence). Trimming removed 2 bases from V and 3 bases from J, with 11 bases in between. The length of the CDR3 is 13 residues.

The chain combines TRBV19 with TRBJ2-7; 7 bases match TRBD1. The CDR3 sequence is 14 residues long. Trimming took 3 bases from V and 2 from J; bases not matched to a gene: 4. From germline, CDR1 is LNHDA and CDR2 SQIVND (reference sequence). This CDR3 reads CASSMSGQTYEQYF. In nucleotides, the CDR3 is TGTGCCAGTAGTATGTCGGGACAGACCTACGAGCAGTACTTC.

This sequence joins TRBV24-1 and TRBJ2-7, with D uncertain. The CDR3 contains 13 residues. Per the germline V gene, CDR1 is KGHDR and CDR2 is SFDVKD. Trimming removed 1 base at V and 5 bases at J, with 8 bases between. CDR3 nucleotide sequence: TGTGCCACCAGTGATTTCATCGGAAACGAGCAGTACTTC. Protein: CATSDFIGNEQYF.

This clonotype has more than one count but fewer than ten. The J gene is TRBJ2-1, the V gene TRBV7-9; 9 bases match TRBD2. Germline lookup yields CDR1 SEHNR and CDR2 FQNEAQ (reference sequence). The CDR3 spans 20 residues. V gave up 0 bases and J gave up 5 bases; unmatched junction bases: 17. The CDR3 region has the DNA TGTGCCAGCAGCTTAGCCTTTCAAAGGAAGCGGGAGGCCCCGGACAATGAGCAGTTCTTC. Translated, it gives CASSLAFQRKREAPDNEQFF. Filled out from reference TRBV7-9 and TRBJ2-1, the complete variable domain reads DTGVSQNPRHKITKRGQNVTFRCDPISEHNRLYWYRQTLGQGPEFLTYFQNEAQLEKSRLLSDRFSAERPKGSFSTLEIQRTEQGDSAMYLCASSLAFQRKREAPDNEQFFGPGTRLTVL.

The V and J genes are TRBV2 and TRBJ2-3, with D perhaps matching TRBD2 (6 bases). Germline loops: CDR1 SNHLY, CDR2 FYNNEI. This CDR3 spans 15 amino acids. V shed 6 bases and J shed 5 bases, with 18 bases lying between them. DNA of the CDR3: TGTGCCAGCAGCGACGGGACTTCGGCGGGAGATACGCAGTATTTT. Translating gives CASSDGTSAGDTQYF. The full variable domain, in which reference TRBV2 and TRBJ2-3 provide the parts outside the CDR3, is EPEVTQTPSHQVTQMGQEVILRCVPISNHLYFYWYRQILGQKVEFLVSFYNNEISEKSEIFDDQFSVERPDGSNFTLKIRSTKLEDSAMYFCASSDGTSAGDTQYFGPGTRLTVL.

V is TRBV27 and J is TRBJ2-1; weak D call: TRBD1 (5 bases). CDR1 is MNHEY, CDR2 SMNVEV, per germline (reference sequence). This CDR3 spans 14 amino acids. The germline V and J ends were trimmed by 6 bases and 8 bases, with 17 bases remaining between them. In DNA, the CDR3 is TGTGCCAGCAGAAGCAGGGTCCGCTTCGATGAGCAGTTCTTC. Protein product: CASRSRVRFDEQFF.

This clonotype came up a few times. The chain combines TRBV4-2 with TRBJ2-3; 10 bases are shared with TRBD2. CDR1 and CDR2 (germline): LGHNA, YNFKEQ. CDR3 length equals 20 residues. Trimming at V came to 1 base and at J to 4 bases, leaving 17 bases not matched to a gene. The CDR3 is CASSQVASGRAQVVADTQYF. The CDR3 nucleotides are TGTGCCAGCAGCCAAGTCGCCAGCGGGAGGGCCCAGGTTGTGGCAGATACGCAGTATTTT.

This clonotype turned up a few times. The chain links TRBV7-9 to TRBJ2-1; perhaps TRBD1 as D (6 bases). From germline, CDR1 is SEHNR and CDR2 FQNEAQ (reference sequence). Trimming took off 0 bases at V and 7 bases at J, with 16 bases between the two ends. There are 16 residues in the CDR3. For the CDR3, the DNA is TGTGCCAGCAGCTTAGCAGAAACAGGGAGACGAAATGAGCAGTTCTTC. It codes for CASSLAETGRRNEQFF.

This clonotype was counted between two and nine times. J is TRBJ1-1 and V is TRBV12-3 or TRBV12-4; D remains unclear. CDR3 size: 12 residues. V was cut by 5 bases and J by 1 base, with 5 bases left in between. CDR3 DNA sequence: TGTGCCAGCAGTCACGGGAACACTGAAGCTTTCTTT. Translating gives CASSHGNTEAFF.

This clonotype has only a few counts. This rearrangement joins TRBV20-1 to TRBJ2-7, with 10 bases that match TRBD1. V lost 6 bases, J lost 3 bases, and 5 bases stayed unmatched. The CDR3 contains 13 residues. The germline V gene encodes CDR1 DFQATT and CDR2 SNEGSKA (reference sequence). CDR3 protein: CSARDRGDYEQYF. The CDR3 DNA sequence: TGCAGTGCGCGGGACAGGGGAGACTACGAGCAGTACTTC.

This rearrangement joins TRBV24-1 to TRBJ2-5, with D perhaps matching TRBD1 (5 bases). This CDR3 region has 18 residues. V lost 3 bases and J lost 3, with 22 bases in between. CDR1 KGHDR and CDR2 SFDVKD come from the germline V gene. DNA of the CDR3: TGTGCCACCAGTGATCCGACCCAAACAGGACGCCAGAAAGAGACCCAGTACTTC. Protein product: CATSDPTQTGRQKETQYF.